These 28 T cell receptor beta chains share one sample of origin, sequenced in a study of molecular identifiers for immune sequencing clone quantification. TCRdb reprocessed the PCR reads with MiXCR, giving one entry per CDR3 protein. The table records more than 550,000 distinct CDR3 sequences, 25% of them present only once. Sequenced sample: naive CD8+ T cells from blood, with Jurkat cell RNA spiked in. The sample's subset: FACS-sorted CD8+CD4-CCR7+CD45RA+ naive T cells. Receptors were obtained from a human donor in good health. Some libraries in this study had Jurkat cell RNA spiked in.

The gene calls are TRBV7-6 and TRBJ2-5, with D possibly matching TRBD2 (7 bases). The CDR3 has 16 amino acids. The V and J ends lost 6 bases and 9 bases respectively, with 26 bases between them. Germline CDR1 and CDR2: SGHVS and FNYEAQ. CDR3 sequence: CASSPAPGGLYEPQYF. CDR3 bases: TGTGCCAGCAGTCCAGCCCCGGGGGGCTTATATGAGCCCCAGTACTTC.

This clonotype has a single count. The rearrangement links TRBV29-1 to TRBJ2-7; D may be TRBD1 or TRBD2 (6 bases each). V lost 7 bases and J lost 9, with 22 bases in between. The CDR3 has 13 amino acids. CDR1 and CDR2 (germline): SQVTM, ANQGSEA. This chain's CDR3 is CSAEGGSRGAQYF. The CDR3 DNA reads TGCAGCGCCGAGGGGGGAAGTCGGGGCGCGCAGTACTTC.

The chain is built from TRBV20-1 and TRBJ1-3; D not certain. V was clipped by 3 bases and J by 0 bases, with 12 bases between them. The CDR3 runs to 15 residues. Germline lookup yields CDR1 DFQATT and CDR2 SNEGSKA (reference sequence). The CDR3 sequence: CSARGWGNSGNTIYF. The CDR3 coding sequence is TGCAGTGCTAGGGGATGGGGAAACTCTGGAAACACCATATATTTT.

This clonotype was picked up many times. The CDR3 DNA is TGTGCTAGTGGTGCCTTCCTAGACCCCACAGATACGCAGTATTTT. The encoded protein is CASGAFLDPTDTQYF. The rearrangement links TRBV12-5 to TRBJ2-3; no clear D gene. CDR1 and CDR2 from the germline V gene are LGHNT and FRNRAP. This CDR3 has 15 amino acids. Trimming pared 5 bases from V and 2 bases from J, leaving 14 bases between.

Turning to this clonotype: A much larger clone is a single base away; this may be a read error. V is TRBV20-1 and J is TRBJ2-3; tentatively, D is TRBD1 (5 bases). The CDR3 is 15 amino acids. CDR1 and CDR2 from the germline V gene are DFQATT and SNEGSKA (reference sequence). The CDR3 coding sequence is TGCAGTGCCCCGGACATCCTGGGTGGCACAGATACGCGGTATTTT. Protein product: CSAPDILGGTDTRYF.

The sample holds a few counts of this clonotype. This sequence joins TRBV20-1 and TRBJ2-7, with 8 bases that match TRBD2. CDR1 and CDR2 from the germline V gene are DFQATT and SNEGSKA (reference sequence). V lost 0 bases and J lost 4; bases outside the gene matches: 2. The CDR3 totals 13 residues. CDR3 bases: TGCAGTGCTAGAGAAGCGGGAGAGTACGAGCAGTACTTC. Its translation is CSAREAGEYEQYF.

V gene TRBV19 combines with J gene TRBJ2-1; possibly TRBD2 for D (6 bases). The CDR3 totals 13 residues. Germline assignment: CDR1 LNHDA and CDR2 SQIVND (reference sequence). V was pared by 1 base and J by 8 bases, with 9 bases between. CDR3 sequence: CASSIGRLDEQFF. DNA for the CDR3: TGTGCCAGTAGTATAGGCCGACTAGATGAGCAGTTCTTC. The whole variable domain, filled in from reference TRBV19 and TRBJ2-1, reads DGGITQSPKYLFRKEGQNVTLSCEQNLNHDAMYWYRQDPGQGLRLIYYSQIVNDFQKGDIAEGYSVSREKKESFPLTVTSAQKNPTAFYLCASSIGRLDEQFFGPGTRLTVL.

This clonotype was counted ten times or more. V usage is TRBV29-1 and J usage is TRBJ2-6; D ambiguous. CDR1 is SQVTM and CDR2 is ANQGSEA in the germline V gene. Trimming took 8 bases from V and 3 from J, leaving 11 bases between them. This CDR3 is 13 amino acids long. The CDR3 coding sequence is TGCAGCACACAGTTAGATGGGGCCAACGTCCTGACTTTC. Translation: CSTQLDGANVLTF.

CDR3 bases: TGTGCCAGCAGTTACGTGGCTGTGGATGGCTATGGCTACACCTTC. This sequence encodes CASSYVAVDGYGYTF. This chain connects TRBV6-2 or TRBV6-3 to TRBJ1-2; no clear D. Trimming shortened V by 2 bases and J by 4 bases, and 14 bases separated the two germline ends. CDR3 size: 15 residues. Per germline, CDR1 MNHEY and CDR2 SVGEGT.

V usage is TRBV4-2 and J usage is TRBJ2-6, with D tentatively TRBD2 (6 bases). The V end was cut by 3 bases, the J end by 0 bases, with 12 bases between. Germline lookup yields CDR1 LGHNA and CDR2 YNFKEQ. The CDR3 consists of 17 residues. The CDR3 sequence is CASSQEGQYSGANVLTF. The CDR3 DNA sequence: TGTGCCAGCAGCCAGGAGGGGCAGTACTCTGGGGCCAACGTCCTGACTTTC.

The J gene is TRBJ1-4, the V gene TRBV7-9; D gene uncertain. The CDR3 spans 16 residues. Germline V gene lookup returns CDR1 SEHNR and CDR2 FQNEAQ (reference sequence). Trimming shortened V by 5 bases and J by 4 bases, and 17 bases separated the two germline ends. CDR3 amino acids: CASSKISPSDNEKLFF. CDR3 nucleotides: TGTGCCAGCAGCAAGATTAGCCCGTCAGATAATGAAAAACTGTTTTTT.

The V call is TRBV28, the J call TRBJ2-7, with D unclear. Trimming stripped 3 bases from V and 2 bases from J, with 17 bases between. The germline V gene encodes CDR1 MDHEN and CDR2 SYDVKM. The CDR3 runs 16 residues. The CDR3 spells CASSFGWAEETYEQYF. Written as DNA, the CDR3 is TGTGCCAGCAGTTTTGGATGGGCAGAAGAAACCTACGAGCAGTACTTC.

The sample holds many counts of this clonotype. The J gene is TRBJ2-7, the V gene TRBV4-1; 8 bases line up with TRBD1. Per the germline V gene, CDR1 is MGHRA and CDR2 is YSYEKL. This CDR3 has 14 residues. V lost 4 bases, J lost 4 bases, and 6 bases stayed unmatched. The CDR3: CASSPRTGKYEQYF. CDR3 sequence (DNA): TGCGCCAGCAGCCCTAGGACAGGGAAATACGAGCAGTACTTC.

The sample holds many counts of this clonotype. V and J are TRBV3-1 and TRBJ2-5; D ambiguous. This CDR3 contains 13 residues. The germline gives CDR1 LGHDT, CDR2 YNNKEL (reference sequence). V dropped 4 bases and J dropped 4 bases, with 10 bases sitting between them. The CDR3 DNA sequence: TGTGCCAGCAGCCTAGCCCTGGCAGAGACCCAGTACTTC. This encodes CASSLALAETQYF.

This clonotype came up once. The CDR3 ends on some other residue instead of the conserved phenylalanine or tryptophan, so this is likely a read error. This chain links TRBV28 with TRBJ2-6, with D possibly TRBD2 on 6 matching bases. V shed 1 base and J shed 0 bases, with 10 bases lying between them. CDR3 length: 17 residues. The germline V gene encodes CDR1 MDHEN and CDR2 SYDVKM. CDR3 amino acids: CASSLLEGSSGANVLTL. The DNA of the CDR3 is TGTGCCAGCAGTTTATTGGAGGGGAGCTCTGGGGCCAACGTCCTGACTCTC.

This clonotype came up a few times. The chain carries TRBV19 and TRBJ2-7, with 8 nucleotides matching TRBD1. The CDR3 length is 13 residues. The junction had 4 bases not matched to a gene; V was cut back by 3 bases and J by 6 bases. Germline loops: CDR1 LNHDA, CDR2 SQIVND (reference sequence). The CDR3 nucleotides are TGTGCCAGTAGTATCCAACAGGGGGTCGAGCAGTACTTC. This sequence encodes CASSIQQGVEQYF.

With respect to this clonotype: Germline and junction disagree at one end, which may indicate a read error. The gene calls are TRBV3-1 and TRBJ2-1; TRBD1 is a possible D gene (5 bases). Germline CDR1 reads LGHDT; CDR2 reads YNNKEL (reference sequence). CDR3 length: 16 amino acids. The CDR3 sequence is CASSHEAGYSYNEQFF. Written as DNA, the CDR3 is TGCGCCAGCAGCCACGAGGCAGGGTACTCCTACAATGAGCAGTTCTTC.

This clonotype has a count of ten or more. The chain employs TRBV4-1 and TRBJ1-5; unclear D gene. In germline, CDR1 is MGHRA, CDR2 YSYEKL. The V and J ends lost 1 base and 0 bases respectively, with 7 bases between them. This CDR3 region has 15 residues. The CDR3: CASSQGWSSNQPQHF. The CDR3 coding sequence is TGCGCCAGCAGCCAAGGCTGGTCTAGCAATCAGCCCCAGCATTTT.

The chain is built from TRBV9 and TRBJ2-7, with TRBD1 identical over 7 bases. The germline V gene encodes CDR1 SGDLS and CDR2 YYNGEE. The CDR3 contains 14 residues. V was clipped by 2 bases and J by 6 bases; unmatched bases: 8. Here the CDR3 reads CASSVADRAFEQYF. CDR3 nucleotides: TGTGCCAGCAGCGTTGCCGACAGGGCCTTCGAGCAGTACTTC.

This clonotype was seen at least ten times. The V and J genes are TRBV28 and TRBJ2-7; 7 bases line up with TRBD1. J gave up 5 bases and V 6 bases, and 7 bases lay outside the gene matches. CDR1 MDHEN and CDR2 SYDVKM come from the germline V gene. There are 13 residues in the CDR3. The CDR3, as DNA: TGTGCCAGCAGCCCTAGGACAGGTAACGAGCAGTACTTC. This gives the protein CASSPRTGNEQYF.

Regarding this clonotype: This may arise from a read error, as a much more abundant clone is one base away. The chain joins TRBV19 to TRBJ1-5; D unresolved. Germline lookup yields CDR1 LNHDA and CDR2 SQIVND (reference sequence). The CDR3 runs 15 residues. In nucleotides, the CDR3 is TGTGCCTGTAGTATGGATATGGGAGAGAGGCAGCCCCAGCATTTT. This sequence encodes CACSMDMGERQPQHF. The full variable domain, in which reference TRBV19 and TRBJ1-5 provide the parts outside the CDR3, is DGGITQSPKYLFRKEGQNVTLSCEQNLNHDAMYWYRQDPGQGLRLIYYSQIVNDFQKGDIAEGYSVSREKKESFPLTVTSAQKNPTAFYLCACSMDMGERQPQHFGDGTRLSIL.

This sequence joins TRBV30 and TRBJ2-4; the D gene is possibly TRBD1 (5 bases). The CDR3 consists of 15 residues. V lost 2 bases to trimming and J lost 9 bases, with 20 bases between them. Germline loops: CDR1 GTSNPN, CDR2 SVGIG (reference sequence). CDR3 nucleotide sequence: TGTGCCTGGAGTTTCGGAGTCAGGGATATAGGCATTCAGTACTTC. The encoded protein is CAWSFGVRDIGIQYF.

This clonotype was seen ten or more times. In nucleotides, the CDR3 is TGTGCCAGCAGCTTAGATCCGGGGTCAGATACGCAGTATTTT. Translated: CASSLDPGSDTQYF. V gene TRBV11-2 combines with J gene TRBJ2-3; the D gene is possibly TRBD2 (5 bases). Trimming shortened V by 0 bases and J by 4 bases, and 8 bases separated the two germline ends. Germline V CDR1 and CDR2: SGHAT, FQNNGV. The CDR3 spans 14 residues.

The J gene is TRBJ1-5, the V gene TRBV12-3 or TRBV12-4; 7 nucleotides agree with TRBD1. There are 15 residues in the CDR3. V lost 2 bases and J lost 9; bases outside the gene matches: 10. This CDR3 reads CASSLRTTGYRPQHF. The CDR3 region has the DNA TGTGCCAGCAGTTTACGGACGACAGGGTATCGGCCCCAGCATTTT.

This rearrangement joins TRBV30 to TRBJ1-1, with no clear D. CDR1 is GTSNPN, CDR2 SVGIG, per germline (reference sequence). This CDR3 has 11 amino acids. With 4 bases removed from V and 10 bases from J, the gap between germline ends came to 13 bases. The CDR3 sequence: CAWILLPGAFF. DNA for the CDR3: TGTGCCTGGATCCTGCTCCCTGGAGCTTTCTTT.

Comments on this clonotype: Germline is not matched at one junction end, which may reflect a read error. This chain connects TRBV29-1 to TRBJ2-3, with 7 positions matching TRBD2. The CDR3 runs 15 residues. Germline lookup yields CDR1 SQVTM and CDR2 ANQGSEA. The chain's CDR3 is CSAGPTQTSTDTQYF. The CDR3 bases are TGCAGCGCCGGACCGACTCAGACTAGCACAGATACGCAATATTTT.

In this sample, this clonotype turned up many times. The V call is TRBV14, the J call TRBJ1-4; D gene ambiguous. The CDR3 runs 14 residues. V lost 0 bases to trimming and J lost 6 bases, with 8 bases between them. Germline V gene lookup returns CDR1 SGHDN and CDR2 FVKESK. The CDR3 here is CASSQDWGDEKLFF. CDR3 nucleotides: TGTGCCAGCAGCCAAGACTGGGGAGATGAAAAACTGTTTTTT.

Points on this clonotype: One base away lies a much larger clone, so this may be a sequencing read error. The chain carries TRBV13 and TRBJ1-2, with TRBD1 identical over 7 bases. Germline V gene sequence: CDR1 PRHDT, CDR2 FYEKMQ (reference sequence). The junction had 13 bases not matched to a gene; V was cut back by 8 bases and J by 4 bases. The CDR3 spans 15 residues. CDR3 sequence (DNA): TGTGCCAGCGGCCTTCCGCTGACAGGGACCTATGGCTACACCTTC. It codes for CASGLPLTGTYGYTF.